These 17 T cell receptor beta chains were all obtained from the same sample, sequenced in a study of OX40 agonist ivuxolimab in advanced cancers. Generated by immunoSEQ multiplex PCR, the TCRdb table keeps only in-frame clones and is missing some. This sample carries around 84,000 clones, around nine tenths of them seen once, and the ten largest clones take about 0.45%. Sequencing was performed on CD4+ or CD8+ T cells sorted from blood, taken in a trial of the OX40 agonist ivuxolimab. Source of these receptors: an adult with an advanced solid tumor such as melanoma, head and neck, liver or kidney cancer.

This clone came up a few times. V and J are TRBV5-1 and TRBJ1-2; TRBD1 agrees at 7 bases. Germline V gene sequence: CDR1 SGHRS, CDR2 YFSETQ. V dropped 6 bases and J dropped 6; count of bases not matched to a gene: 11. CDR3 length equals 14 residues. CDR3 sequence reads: CASTPATGYNGYTF. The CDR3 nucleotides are TGCGCCAGCACCCCGGCGACAGGGTACAATGGCTACACCTTC.

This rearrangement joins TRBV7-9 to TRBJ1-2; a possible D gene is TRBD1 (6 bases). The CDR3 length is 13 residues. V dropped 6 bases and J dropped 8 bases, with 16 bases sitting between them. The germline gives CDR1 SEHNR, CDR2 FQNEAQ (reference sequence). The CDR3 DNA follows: TGTGCCAGCAGTATCAACCCCGGGGGCGGCTACACCTTC. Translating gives CASSINPGGGYTF. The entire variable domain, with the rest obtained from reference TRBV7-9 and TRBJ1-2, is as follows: DTGVSQNPRHKITKRGQNVTFRCDPISEHNRLYWYRQTLGQGPEFLTYFQNEAQLEKSRLLSDRFSAERPKGSFSTLEIQRTEQGDSAMYLCASSINPGGGYTFGSGTRLTVV.

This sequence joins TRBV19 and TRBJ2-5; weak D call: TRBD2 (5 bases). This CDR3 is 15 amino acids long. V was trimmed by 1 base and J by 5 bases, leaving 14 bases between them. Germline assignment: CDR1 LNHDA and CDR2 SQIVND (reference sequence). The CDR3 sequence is CASSIGGRRWETQYF. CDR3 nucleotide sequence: TGTGCCAGTAGTATAGGAGGGAGACGGTGGGAGACCCAGTACTTC.

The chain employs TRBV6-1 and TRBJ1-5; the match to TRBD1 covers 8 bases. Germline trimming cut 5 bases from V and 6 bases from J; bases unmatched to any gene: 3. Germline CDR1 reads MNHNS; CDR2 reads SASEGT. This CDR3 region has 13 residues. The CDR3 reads CASSSRGLQPQHF. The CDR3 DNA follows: TGTGCCAGCAGTAGCAGGGGGCTTCAGCCCCAGCATTTT.

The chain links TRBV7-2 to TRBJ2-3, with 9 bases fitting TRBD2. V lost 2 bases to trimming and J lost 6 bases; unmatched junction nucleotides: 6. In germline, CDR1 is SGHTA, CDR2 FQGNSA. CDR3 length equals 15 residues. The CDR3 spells CASSLWLAGMDTQYF. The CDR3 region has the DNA TGTGCCAGCAGCTTATGGCTAGCGGGAATGGATACGCAGTATTTT.

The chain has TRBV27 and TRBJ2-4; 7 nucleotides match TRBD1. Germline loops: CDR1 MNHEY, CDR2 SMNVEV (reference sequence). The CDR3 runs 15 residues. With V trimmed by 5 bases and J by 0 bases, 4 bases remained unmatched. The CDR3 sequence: CASSKQGLAKNIQYF. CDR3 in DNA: TGTGCCAGCAGTAAACAGGGGCTAGCCAAAAACATTCAGTACTTC.

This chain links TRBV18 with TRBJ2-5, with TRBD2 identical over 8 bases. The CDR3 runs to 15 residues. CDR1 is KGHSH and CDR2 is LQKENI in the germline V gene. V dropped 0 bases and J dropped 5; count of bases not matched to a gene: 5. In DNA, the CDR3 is TGTGCCAGCTCACCACCTACACTAGCGGCGGAGACCCAGTACTTC. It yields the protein CASSPPTLAAETQYF. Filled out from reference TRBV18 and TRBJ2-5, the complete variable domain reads NAGVMQNPRHLVRRRGQEARLRCSPMKGHSHVYWYRQLPEEGLKFMVYLQKENIIDESGMPKERFSAEFPKEGPSILRIQQVVRGDSAAYFCASSPPTLAAETQYFGPGTRLLVL.

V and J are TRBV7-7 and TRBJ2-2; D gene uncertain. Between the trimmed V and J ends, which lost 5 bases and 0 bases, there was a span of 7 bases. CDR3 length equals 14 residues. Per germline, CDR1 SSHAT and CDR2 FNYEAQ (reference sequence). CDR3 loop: CASSPRSNTGELFF. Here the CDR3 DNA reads TGTGCCAGCAGCCCCAGGTCGAACACCGGGGAGCTGTTTTTT.

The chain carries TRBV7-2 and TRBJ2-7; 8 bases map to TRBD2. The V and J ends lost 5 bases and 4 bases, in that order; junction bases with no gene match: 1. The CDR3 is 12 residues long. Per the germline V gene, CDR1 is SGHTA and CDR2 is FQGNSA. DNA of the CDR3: TGTGCCAGCAGCGGACTAGCTTACGAGCAGTACTTC. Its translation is CASSGLAYEQYF.

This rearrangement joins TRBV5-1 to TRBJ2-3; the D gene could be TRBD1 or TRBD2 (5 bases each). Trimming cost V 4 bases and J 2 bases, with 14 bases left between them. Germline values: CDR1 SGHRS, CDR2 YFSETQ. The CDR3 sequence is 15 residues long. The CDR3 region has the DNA TGCGCCAGCAGCCACGGGACGCCTTACACAGATACGCAGTATTTT. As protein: CASSHGTPYTDTQYF.

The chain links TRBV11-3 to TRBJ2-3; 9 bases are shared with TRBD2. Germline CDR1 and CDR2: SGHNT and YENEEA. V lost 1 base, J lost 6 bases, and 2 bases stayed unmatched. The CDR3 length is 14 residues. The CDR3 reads CASSLVAGGDTQYF. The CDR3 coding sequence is TGTGCCAGCAGCTTAGTTGCGGGAGGGGATACGCAGTATTTT.

CDR3 coding DNA: TGCAGCGTTTCCCTCGGGACAGGCAATCAGCCCCAGCATTTT. Its protein is CSVSLGTGNQPQHF. This sequence joins TRBV29-1 and TRBJ1-5, with TRBD1 identical over 7 bases. V shed 5 bases, J shed 2 bases, and the junction held 6 bases outside the gene matches. CDR1 is SQVTM and CDR2 is ANQGSEA in the germline V gene. The CDR3 sequence is 14 residues long.

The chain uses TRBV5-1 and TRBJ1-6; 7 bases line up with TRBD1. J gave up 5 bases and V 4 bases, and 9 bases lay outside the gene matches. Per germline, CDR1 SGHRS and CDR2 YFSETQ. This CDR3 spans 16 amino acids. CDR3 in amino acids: CASSPDGGQNNSPLHF. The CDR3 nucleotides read TGCGCCAGCAGCCCCGATGGGGGACAGAATAATTCACCCCTCCACTTT.

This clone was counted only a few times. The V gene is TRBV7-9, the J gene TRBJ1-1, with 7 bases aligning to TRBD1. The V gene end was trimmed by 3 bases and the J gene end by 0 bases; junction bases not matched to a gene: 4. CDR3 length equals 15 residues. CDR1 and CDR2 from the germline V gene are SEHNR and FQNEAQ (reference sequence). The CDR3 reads CASSLGDRMNTEAFF. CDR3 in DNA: TGTGCCAGCAGCTTGGGGGACAGAATGAACACTGAAGCTTTCTTT.

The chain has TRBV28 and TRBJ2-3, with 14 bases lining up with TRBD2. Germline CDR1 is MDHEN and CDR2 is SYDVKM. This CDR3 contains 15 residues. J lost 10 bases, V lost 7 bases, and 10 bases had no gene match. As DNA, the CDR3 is TGTGCCAGCATCCCGGGGAGGACTAGCGGGAGGCCGCAGTATTTT. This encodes CASIPGRTSGRPQYF.

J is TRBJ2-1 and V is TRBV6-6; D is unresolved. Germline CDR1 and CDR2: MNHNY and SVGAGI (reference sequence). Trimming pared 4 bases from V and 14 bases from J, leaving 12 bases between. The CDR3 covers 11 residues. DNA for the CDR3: TGTGCCAGCAGTTCCGAAGGCCCCAAGTTCTTC. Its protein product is CASSSEGPKFF.

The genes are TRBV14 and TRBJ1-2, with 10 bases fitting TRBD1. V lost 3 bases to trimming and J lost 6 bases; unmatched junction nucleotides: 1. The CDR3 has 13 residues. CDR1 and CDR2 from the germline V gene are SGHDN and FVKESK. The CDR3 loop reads CASSQTGGNGYTF. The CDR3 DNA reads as TGTGCCAGCAGCCAGACAGGGGGCAATGGCTACACCTTC.